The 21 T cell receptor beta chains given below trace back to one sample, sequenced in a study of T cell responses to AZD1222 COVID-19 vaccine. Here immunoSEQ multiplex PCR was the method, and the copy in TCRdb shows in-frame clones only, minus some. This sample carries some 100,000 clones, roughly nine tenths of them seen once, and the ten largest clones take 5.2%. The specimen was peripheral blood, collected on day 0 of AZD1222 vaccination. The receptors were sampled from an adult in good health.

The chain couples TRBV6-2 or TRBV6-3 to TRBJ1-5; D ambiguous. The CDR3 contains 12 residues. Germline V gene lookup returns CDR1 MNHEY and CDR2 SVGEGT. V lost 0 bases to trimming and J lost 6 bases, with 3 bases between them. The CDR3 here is CASSYSGQPQHF. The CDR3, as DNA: TGTGCCAGCAGTTACTCCGGTCAGCCCCAGCATTTT.

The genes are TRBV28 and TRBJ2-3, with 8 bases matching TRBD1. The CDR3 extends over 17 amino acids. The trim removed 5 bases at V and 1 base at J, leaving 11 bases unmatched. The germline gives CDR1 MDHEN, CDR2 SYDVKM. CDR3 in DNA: TGTGCCAGCAGTCCTGGGACAGGAAAAACCGGCACAGATACGCAGTATTTT. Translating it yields CASSPGTGKTGTDTQYF.

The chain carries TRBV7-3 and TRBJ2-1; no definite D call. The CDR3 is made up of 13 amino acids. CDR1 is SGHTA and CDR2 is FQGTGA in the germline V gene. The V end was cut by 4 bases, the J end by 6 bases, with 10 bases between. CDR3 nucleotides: TGTGCCAGCAGCTCCCCCGGCCTCAATGAGCAGTTCTTC. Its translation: CASSSPGLNEQFF.

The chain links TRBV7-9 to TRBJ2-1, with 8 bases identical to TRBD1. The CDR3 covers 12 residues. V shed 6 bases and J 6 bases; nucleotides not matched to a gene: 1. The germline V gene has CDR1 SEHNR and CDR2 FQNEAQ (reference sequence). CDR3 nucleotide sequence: TGTGCCAGCAGACAGGGGGGCAATGAGCAGTTCTTC. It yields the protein CASRQGGNEQFF.

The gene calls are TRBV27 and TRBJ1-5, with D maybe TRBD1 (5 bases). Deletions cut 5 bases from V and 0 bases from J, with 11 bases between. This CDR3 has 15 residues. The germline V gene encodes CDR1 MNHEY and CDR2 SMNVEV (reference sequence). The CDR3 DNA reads TGTGCCAGCAGTCCGCAGGGTTTTAGCAATCAGCCCCAGCATTTT. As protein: CASSPQGFSNQPQHF.

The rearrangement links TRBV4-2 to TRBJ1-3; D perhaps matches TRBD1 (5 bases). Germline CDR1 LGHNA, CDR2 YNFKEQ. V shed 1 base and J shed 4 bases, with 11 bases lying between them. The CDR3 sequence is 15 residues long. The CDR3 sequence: CASSQAQGDGNTIYF. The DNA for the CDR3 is TGTGCCAGCAGCCAAGCGCAGGGTGACGGAAACACCATATATTTT.

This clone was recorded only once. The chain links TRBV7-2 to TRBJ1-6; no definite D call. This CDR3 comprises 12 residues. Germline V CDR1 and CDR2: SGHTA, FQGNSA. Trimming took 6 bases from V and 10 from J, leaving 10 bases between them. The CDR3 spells CASSPHQSPLHF. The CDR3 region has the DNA TGTGCCAGCAGTCCTCACCAATCACCCCTCCACTTT.

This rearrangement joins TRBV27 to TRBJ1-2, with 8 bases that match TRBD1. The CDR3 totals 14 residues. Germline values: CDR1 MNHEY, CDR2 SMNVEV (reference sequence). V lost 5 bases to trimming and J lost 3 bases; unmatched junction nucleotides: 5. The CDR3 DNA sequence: TGTGCCAGCAGTCCGACGACAGGGGACTATGGCTACACCTTC. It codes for CASSPTTGDYGYTF.

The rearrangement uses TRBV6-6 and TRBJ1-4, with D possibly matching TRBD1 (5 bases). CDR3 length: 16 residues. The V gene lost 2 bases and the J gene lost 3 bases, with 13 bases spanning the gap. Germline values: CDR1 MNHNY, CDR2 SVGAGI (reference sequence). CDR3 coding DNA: TGTGCCAGCAGTTACGGTCTGGGGACCGCTAATGAAAAACTGTTTTTT. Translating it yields CASSYGLGTANEKLFF.

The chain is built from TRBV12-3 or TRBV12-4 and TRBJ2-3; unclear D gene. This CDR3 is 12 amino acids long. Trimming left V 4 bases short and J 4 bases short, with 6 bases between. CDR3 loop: CASSYAPDTQYF. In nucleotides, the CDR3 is TGTGCCAGCAGTTATGCGCCAGATACGCAGTATTTT.

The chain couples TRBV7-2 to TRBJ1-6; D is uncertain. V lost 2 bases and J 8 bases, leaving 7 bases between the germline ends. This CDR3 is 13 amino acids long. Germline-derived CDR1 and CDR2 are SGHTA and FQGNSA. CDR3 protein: CASSLHWDSPLHF. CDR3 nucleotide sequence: TGTGCCAGCAGCTTACACTGGGATTCACCCCTCCACTTT.

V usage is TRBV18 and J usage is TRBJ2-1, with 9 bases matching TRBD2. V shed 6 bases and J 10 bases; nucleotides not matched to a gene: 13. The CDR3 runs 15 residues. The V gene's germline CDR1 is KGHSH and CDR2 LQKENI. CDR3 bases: TGTGCCAGCTCTCGTGGGACTAGCTCATCTGGAGAGCAGTTCTTC. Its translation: CASSRGTSSSGEQFF.

CDR3 bases: TGTGCCAGCAGCCAAGATGGGATAGCGGGGAGATACAATGAGCAGTTCTTC. Translating gives CASSQDGIAGRYNEQFF. This sequence joins TRBV3-1 (or the pseudogene TRBV3-2) and TRBJ2-1; 8 nucleotides agree with TRBD2. Germline CDR1 reads LGHDT; CDR2 reads YNNKEL (reference sequence). This CDR3 spans 17 amino acids. V dropped 0 bases and J dropped 4; count of bases not matched to a gene: 8.

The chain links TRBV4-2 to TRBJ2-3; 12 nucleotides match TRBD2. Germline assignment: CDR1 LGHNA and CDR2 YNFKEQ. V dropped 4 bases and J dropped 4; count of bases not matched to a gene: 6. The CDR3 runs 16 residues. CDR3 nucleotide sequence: TGTGCCAGCAGCCCCCTAGCGGGAGGGCGAGCAGATACGCAGTATTTT. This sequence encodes CASSPLAGGRADTQYF.

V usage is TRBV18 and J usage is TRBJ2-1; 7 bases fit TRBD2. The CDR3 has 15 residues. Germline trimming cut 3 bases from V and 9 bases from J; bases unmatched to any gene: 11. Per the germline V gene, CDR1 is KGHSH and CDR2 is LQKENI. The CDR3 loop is CASSPTITSEGEQFF. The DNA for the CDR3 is TGTGCCAGCTCACCGACAATTACTAGCGAAGGTGAGCAGTTCTTC. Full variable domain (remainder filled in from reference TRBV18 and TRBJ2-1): NAGVMQNPRHLVRRRGQEARLRCSPMKGHSHVYWYRQLPEEGLKFMVYLQKENIIDESGMPKERFSAEFPKEGPSILRIQQVVRGDSAAYFCASSPTITSEGEQFFGPGTRLTVL.

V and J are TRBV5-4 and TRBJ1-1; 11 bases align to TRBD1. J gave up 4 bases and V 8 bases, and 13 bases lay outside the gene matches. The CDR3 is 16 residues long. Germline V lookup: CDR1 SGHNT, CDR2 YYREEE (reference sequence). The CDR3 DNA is TGTGCCAGTACCGGGACAGGGGGTCCCCCAGGCACTGAAGCTTTCTTT. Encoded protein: CASTGTGGPPGTEAFF.

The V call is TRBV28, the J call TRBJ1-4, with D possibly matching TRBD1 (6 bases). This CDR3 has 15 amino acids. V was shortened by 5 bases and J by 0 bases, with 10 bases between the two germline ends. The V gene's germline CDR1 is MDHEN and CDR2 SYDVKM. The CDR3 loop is CASSIGGTTNEKLFF. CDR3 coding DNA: TGTGCCAGCAGTATAGGGGGAACAACTAATGAAAAACTGTTTTTT.

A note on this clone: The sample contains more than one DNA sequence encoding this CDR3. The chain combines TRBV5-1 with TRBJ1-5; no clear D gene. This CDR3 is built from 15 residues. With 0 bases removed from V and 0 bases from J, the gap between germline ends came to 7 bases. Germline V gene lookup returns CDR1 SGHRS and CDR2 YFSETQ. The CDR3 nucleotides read TGCGCCAGCAGCTTGGGCGGGTATAGCAATCAGCCCCAGCATTTT. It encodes CASSLGGYSNQPQHF.

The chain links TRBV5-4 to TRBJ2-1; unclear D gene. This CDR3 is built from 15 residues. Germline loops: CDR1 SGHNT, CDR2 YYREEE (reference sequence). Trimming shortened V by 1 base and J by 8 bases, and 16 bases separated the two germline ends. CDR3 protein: CASSLTPSPNDEQFF. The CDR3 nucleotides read TGTGCCAGCAGCTTGACTCCATCTCCCAACGATGAGCAGTTCTTC.

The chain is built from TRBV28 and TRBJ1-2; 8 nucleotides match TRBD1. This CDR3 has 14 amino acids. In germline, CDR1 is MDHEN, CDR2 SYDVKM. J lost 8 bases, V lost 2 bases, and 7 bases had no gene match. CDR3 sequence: CASSLPQGVGGYTF. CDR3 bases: TGTGCCAGCAGTTTACCACAGGGGGTTGGGGGCTACACCTTC.

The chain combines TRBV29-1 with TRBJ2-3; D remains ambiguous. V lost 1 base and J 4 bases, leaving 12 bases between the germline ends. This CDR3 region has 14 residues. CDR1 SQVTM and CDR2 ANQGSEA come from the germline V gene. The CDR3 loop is CSVEGSLMADTQYF. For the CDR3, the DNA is TGCAGCGTTGAAGGGTCCCTGATGGCAGATACGCAGTATTTT.